This entry is about one TCR beta chain. Its antigen is still unknown. This specimen comes from a study of monozygotic twins with inflammatory bowel disease. In germline, CDR1 is SGHTA, CDR2 FQGNSA. The CDR3 is 13 residues long. Study results and limitations: No single strong signal or clonotype associated with IBD was supported. For IBD patients, clonotypes shared with others were fewer than for healthy twins, especially with disease activity.

Total RNA input per TCR library was about 3,400 ng. Through template switching, UMIs that included a 6-nucleotide sample barcode were added. For each CDR3 protein, TCRdb gives one entry from its re-call of the 5' RACE reads, without DNA. The sample table sets out 400,000 to 500,000 distinct CDR3 sequences. This rearrangement joins TRBV7-2 to TRBJ1-1. This clonotype was sampled from a human donor with ulcerative colitis or Crohn's disease, or a healthy co-twin of an affected twin (not recorded which). Specimen: blood. The CDR3 sequence: CASSSDFFTEAFF.